This T cell receptor beta chain was documented in a study of tumor-infiltrating lymphocytes in primary liver carcinoma. Bulk tissue was left unsorted, and RNA and DNA were co-extracted from 20-30 mg of it. Sampling targeted five separate regions of each tumor, which included the tumor centre. Each of the tumor samples contained in excess of 80% viable tumor cells. Using a constant-region primer together with ProtoScript II reverse transcriptase, TCR beta cDNA was made from 500 to 650 ng of total RNA. Each TCR beta library was derived from three nested multiplex PCR rounds that employed slightly modified ARM-PCR. Each CDR3 protein is one row after TCRdb ran MiXCR on the multiplex PCR reads. The repertoire has about 210,000 distinct CDR3 sequences, around four fifths of them found once; the top ten carry 15% to 20%. This clonotype appeared a few times. This receptor was identified in a middle-aged man with primary liver carcinoma and hepatitis B virus infection. What was sequenced was tumor tissue from primary liver carcinoma.

CDR3 region: CASSLRSRGFQETQYF. In DNA form, the CDR3 reads TGCGCCAGCAGCTTGCGGTCGAGGGGGTTCCAAGAGACCCAGTACTTC. This rearrangement joins TRBV5-1 to TRBJ2-5, with D possibly TRBD1 on 6 matching bases. Germline CDR1 and CDR2: SGHRS and YFSETQ. V was shortened by 1 base and J by 1 base, with 14 bases between the two germline ends. CDR3 length equals 16 residues. Full variable domain (outside the CDR3, taken from reference TRBV5-1 and TRBJ2-5): KAGVTQTPRYLIKTRGQQVTLSCSPISGHRSVSWYQQTPGQGLQFLFEYFSETQRNKGNFPGRFSGRQFSNSRSEMNVSTLELGDSALYLCASSLRSRGFQETQYFGPGTRLLVL.